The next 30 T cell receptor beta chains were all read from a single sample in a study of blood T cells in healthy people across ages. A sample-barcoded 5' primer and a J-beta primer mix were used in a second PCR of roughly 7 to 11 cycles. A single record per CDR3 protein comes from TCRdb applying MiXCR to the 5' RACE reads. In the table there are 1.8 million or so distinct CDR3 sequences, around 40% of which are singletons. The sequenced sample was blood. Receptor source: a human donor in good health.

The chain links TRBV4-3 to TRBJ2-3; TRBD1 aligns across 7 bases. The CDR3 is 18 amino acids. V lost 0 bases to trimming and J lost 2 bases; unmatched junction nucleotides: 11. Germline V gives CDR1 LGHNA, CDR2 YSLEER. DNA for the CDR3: TGCGCCAGCAGCCAAGACCCAACAGGACAGGAGATCACAGATACGCAGTATTTT. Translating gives CASSQDPTGQEITDTQYF.

CDR3 amino acids: CASSDDRRVSYGYTF. In nucleotides, the CDR3 is TGTGCCAGCAGTGACGATCGGCGGGTTAGCTATGGCTACACCTTC. The chain is built from TRBV12-3 or TRBV12-4 and TRBJ1-2; D call uncertain. The V and J ends lost 5 bases and 4 bases respectively, with 17 bases between them. This CDR3 is built from 15 residues.

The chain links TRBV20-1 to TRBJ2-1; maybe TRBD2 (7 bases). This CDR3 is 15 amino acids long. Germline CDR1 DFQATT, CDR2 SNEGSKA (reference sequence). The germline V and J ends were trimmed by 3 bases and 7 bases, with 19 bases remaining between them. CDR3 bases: TGCAGTGCTAGTGTAGGGGGGGCCCCACTAAATGAGCAGTTCTTC. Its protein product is CSASVGGAPLNEQFF.

Written as DNA, the CDR3 is TGCAGCGTCTTAGCGGACTTCAGCTACGAGCAGTACTTC. Protein product: CSVLADFSYEQYF. The chain uses TRBV29-1 and TRBJ2-7; tentatively, D is TRBD2 (6 bases). The CDR3 is 13 residues long. V shed 6 bases and J shed 3 bases, with 15 bases lying between them. Germline CDR1 is SQVTM and CDR2 is ANQGSEA.

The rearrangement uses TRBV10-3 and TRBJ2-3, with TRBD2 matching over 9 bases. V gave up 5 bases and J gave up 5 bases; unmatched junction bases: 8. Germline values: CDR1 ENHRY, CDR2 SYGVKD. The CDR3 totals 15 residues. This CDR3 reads CAISPAGGQGDTQYF. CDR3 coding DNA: TGTGCCATCAGTCCCGCGGGGGGGCAGGGAGATACGCAGTATTTT.

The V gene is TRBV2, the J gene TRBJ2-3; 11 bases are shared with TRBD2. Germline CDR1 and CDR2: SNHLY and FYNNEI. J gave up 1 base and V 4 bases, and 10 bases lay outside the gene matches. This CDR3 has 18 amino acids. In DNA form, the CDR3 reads TGTGCCAGCAGTGTCCTATATGTACTAGCGGGGGGCACAGATACGCAGTATTTT. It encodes CASSVLYVLAGGTDTQYF. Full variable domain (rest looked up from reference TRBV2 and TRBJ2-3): EPEVTQTPSHQVTQMGQEVILRCVPISNHLYFYWYRQILGQKVEFLVSFYNNEISEKSEIFDDQFSVERPDGSNFTLKIRSTKLEDSAMYFCASSVLYVLAGGTDTQYFGPGTRLTVL.

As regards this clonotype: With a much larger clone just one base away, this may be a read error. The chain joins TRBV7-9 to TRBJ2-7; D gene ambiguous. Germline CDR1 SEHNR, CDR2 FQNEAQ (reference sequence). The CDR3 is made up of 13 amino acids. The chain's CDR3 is CSSSFGTDYEQYF. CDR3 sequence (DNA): TGTTCCAGCAGCTTCGGTACAGACTACGAGCAGTACTTC.

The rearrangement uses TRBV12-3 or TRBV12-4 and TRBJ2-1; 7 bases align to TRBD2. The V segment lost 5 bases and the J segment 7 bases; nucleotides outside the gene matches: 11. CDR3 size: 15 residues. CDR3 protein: CASSGTTPMGNEQFF. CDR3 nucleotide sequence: TGTGCCAGCAGTGGGACTACCCCGATGGGAAATGAGCAGTTCTTC.

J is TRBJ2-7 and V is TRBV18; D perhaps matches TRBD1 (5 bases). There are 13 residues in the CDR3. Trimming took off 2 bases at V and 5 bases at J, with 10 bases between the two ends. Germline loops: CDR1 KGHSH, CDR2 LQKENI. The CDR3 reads CASSPGAAHEQYF. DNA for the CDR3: TGTGCCAGCTCACCAGGGGCAGCCCACGAGCAGTACTTC.

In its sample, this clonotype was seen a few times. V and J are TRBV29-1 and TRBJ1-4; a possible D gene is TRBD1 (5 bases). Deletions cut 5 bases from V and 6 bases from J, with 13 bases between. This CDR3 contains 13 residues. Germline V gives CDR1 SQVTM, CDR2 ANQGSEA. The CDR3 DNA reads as TGCAGCGTTATGGAGGGGCTGGATGAAAAACTGTTTTTT. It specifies CSVMEGLDEKLFF.

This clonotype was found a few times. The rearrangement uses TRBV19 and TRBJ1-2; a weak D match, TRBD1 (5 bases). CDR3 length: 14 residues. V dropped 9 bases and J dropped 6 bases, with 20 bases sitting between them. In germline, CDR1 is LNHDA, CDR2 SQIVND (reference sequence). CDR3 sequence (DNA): TGTGCCAGCAGAGCGACGGGACGGATGAATGGCTACACCTTC. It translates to CASRATGRMNGYTF.

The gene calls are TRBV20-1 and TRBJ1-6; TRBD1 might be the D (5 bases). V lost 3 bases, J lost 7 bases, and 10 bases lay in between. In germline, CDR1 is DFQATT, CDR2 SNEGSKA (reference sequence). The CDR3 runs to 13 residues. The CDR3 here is CSARGRLNSPLHF. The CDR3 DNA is TGCAGTGCTAGGGGACGGCTAAATTCACCCCTCCACTTT.

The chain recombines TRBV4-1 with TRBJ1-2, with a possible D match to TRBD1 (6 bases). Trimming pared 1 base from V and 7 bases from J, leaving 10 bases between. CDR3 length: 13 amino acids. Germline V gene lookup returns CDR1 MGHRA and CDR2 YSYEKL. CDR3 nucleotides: TGCGCCAGCAGCCAAGCGGGGGCGGTTGGCTACACCTTC. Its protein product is CASSQAGAVGYTF.

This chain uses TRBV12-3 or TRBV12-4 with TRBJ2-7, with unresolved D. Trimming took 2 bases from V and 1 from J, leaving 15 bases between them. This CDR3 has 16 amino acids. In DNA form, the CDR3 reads TGTGCCAGCAGTTTACGACCGACCTTTGGGTCCTACGAGCAGTACTTC. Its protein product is CASSLRPTFGSYEQYF.

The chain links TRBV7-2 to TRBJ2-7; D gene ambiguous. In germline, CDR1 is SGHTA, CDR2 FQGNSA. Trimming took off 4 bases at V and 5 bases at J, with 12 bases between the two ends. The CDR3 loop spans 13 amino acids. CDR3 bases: TGTGCCAGCAGCTGGGCCTCGGCGGACGAGCAGTACTTC. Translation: CASSWASADEQYF.

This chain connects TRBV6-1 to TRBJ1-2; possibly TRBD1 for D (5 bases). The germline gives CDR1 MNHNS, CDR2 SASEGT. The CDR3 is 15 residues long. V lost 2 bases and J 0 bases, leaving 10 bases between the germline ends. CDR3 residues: CASSEFGGANYGYTF. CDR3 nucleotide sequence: TGTGCCAGCAGTGAATTTGGGGGAGCTAACTATGGCTACACCTTC.

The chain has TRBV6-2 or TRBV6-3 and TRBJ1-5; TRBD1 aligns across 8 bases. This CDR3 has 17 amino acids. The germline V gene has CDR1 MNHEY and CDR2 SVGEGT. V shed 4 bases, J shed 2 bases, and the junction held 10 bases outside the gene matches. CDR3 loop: CASSSYRGKLGNQPQHF. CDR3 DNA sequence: TGTGCCAGCAGTTCATACAGGGGGAAGTTGGGCAATCAGCCCCAGCATTTT.

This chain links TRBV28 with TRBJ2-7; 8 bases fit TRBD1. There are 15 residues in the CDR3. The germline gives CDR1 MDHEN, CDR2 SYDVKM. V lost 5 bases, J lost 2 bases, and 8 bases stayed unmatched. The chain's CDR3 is CASSPTGTGAYEQYF. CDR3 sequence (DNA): TGTGCCAGCAGTCCTACCGGGACAGGTGCCTACGAGCAGTACTTC. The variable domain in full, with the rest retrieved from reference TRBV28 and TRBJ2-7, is DVKVTQSSRYLVKRTGEKVFLECVQDMDHENMFWYRQDPGLGLRLIYFSYDVKMKEKGDIPEGYSVSREKKERFSLILESASTNQTSMYLCASSPTGTGAYEQYFGPGTRLTVT.

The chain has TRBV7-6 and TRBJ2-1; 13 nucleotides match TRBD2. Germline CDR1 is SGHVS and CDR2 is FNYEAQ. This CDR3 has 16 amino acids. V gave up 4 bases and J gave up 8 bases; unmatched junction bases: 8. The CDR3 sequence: CASSWRRTSGSDEQFF. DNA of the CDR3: TGTGCCAGCAGCTGGCGGAGGACTAGCGGGAGCGATGAGCAGTTCTTC.

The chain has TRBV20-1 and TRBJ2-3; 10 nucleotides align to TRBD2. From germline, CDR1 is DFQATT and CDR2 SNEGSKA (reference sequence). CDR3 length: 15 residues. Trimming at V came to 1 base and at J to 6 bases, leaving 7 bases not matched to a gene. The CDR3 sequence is CSARVAGGLLDTQYF. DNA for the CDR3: TGCAGTGCTAGAGTAGCGGGGGGCCTCCTGGATACGCAGTATTTT.

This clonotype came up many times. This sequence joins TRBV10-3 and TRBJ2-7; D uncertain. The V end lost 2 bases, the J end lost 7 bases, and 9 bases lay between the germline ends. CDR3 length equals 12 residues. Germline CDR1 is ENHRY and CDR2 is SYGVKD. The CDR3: CAISEGVREQYF. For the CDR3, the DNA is TGTGCCATCAGTGAGGGGGTGAGGGAGCAGTACTTC.

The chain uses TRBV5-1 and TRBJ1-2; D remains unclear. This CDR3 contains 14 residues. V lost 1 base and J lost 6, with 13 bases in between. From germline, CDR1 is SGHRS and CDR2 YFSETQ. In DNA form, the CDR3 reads TGCGCCAGCAGCTTGTTTTTTCGGGGAGATGGCTACACCTTC. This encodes CASSLFFRGDGYTF.

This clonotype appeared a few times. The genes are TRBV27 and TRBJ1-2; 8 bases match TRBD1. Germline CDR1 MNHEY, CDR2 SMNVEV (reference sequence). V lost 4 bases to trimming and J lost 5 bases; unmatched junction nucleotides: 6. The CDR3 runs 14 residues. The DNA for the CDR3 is TGTGCCAGCAGTTCAGGGGGCGCAGTTTATGGCTACACCTTC. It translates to CASSSGGAVYGYTF.

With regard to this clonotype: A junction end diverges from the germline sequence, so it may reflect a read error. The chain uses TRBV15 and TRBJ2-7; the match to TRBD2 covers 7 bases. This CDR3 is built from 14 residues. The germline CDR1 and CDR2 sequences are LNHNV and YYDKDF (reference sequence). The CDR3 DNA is TGTGCCACTAGCAGCGGGGATTCCTCCTACGAGCAGTACTTC. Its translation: CATSSGDSSYEQYF.

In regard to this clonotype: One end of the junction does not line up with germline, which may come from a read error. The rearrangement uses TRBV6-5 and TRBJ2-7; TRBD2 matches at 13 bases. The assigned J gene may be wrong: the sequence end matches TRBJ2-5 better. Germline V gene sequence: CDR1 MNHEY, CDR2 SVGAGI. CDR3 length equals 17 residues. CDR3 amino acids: CACSYRTSGGEQETQYF. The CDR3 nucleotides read TGTGCCTGCAGTTATCGAACTAGCGGGGGGGAACAAGAGACCCAGTACTTC.

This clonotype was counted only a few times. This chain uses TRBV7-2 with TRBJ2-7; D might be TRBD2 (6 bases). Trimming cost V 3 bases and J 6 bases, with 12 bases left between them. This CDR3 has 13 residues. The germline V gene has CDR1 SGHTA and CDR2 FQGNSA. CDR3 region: CASSFRRGGEQYF. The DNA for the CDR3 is TGTGCCAGCAGCTTCAGGAGGGGTGGCGAGCAGTACTTC.

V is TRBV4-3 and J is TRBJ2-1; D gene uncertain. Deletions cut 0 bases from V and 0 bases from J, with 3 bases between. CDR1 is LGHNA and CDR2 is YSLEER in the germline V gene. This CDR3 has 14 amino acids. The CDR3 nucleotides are TGCGCCAGCAGCCAAGACCCCTCCTACAATGAGCAGTTCTTC. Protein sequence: CASSQDPSYNEQFF.

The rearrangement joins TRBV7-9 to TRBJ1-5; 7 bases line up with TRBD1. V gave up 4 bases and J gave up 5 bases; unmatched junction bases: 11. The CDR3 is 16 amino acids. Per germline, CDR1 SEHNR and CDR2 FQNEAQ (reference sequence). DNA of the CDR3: TGTGCCAGCAGCTACGGATCCGGGACAGCCTATCAGCCCCAGCATTTT. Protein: CASSYGSGTAYQPQHF.

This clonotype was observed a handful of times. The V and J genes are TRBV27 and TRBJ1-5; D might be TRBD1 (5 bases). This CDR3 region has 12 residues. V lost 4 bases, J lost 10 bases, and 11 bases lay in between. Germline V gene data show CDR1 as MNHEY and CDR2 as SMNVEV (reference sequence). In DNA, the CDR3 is TGTGCCAGCAGTTCTAGGGGCGGCCCCCAGCATTTT. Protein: CASSSRGGPQHF.

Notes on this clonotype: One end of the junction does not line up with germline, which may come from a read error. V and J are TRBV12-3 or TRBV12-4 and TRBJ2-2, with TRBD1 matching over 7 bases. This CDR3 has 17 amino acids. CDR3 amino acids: CASSSDGTGAFTGERFF. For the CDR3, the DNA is TGTGCCAGCAGTTCCGATGGAACAGGGGCGTTCACCGGGGAGCGGTTTTTT.